These 13 T cell receptor beta chains were all obtained from the same sample, sequenced in a study of OX40 agonist ivuxolimab in advanced cancers. Data came from immunoSEQ multiplex PCR; TCRdb stores just in-frame clones and leaves some out. The data show tens of thousands of clones, about 91% seen once. Sequenced here: CD4+ or CD8+ T cells sorted from blood, sampled in a trial of the OX40 agonist ivuxolimab. Receptor source: an adult with an advanced solid tumor such as melanoma, head and neck, liver or kidney cancer.

This clone was recorded only once. V is TRBV30 and J is TRBJ1-2; 10 bases match TRBD1. Germline CDR1 reads GTSNPN; CDR2 reads SVGIG (reference sequence). The CDR3 loop spans 16 amino acids. Losses at the gene ends were 1 base for V and 4 bases for J; bases not matched to a gene: 9. Written as DNA, the CDR3 is TGTGCCTGGAGTGGGGACAGGGGCCTGTATGGCTATGGCTACACCTTC. Translating it yields CAWSGDRGLYGYGYTF.

This chain joins TRBV7-9 and TRBJ1-1; unclear D gene. V was trimmed by 4 bases and J by 1 base, leaving 19 bases between them. Germline loops: CDR1 SEHNR, CDR2 FQNEAQ (reference sequence). This CDR3 is built from 17 residues. DNA for the CDR3: TGTGCCAGCAGCTCCCCCAACGGTGGTGCTTCGAACACTGAAGCTTTCTTT. As protein: CASSSPNGGASNTEAFF.

The CDR3 DNA reads TGTGCCAGCAGCCGCCGGGAGGCGGGGGGATACGAGCAGTACTTC. It translates to CASSRREAGGYEQYF. This chain links TRBV7-9 with TRBJ2-7; 8 bases align to TRBD2. The CDR3 length is 15 residues. Germline V gives CDR1 SEHNR, CDR2 FQNEAQ (reference sequence). J was trimmed by 4 bases and V by 5 bases; bases with no gene match: 10.

The V and J genes are TRBV30 and TRBJ2-3; D not resolved. Germline loops: CDR1 GTSNPN, CDR2 SVGIG (reference sequence). The CDR3 is 13 residues long. The ends were cut back, 0 bases at V and 5 bases at J, with 9 bases in the middle. The CDR3 loop is CAWSVSHLDTQYF. The CDR3 DNA is TGTGCCTGGAGTGTAAGTCACCTAGATACGCAGTATTTT.

The genes are TRBV10-2 and TRBJ1-1; D unresolved. V was shortened by 7 bases and J by 3 bases, with 6 bases between the two germline ends. Germline CDR1 reads WSHSY; CDR2 reads SAAADI. CDR3 length equals 11 residues. CDR3 DNA sequence: TGCGCCAGCACGGATCACACTGAAGCTTTCTTT. The encoded protein is CASTDHTEAFF.

The rearrangement links TRBV4-2 to TRBJ2-1; 14 nucleotides agree with TRBD2. The CDR3 consists of 18 residues. Germline CDR1 LGHNA, CDR2 YNFKEQ. V was clipped by 5 bases and J by 7 bases; unmatched bases: 13. In nucleotides, the CDR3 is TGTGCCAGCAGCAAAAAGACAGGGACTAGCGGGAGTATGAATGAGCAGTTCTTC. Its protein is CASSKKTGTSGSMNEQFF.

The chain has TRBV19 and TRBJ1-5; D is undetermined. The CDR3 has 13 amino acids. Deletions cut 2 bases from V and 7 bases from J, with 9 bases between. The germline V gene encodes CDR1 LNHDA and CDR2 SQIVND (reference sequence). CDR3 nucleotides: TGTGCCAGTAGTATAACAGTCAGACAGCCCCAGCATTTT. It yields the protein CASSITVRQPQHF.

This chain connects TRBV7-8 to TRBJ1-6; no firm D call. The CDR3 length is 18 residues. V was clipped by 0 bases and J by 3 bases, with 15 bases between them. The germline V gene encodes CDR1 SGHVS and CDR2 FQNEAQ. CDR3 bases: TGTGCCAGCAGCTTAGCGCATTTTAGCAGTGGCTATAATTCACCCCTCCACTTT. Residues: CASSLAHFSSGYNSPLHF.

This chain connects TRBV9 to TRBJ1-1, with D maybe TRBD1 (6 bases). V gave up 0 bases and J gave up 3 bases, with 9 bases separating them. This CDR3 comprises 14 residues. The germline V gene encodes CDR1 SGDLS and CDR2 YYNGEE. The DNA of the CDR3 is TGTGCCAGCAGCGTAGCGAGGACAGACACTGAAGCTTTCTTT. Its protein is CASSVARTDTEAFF.

The chain links TRBV5-1 to TRBJ2-3, with D possibly being TRBD2 (5 bases). With 4 bases removed from V and 4 bases from J, the gap between germline ends came to 16 bases. CDR1 and CDR2 (germline): SGHRS, YFSETQ. The CDR3 spans 15 residues. The CDR3 spells CASSPGLPGADTQYF. CDR3 nucleotide sequence: TGCGCCAGCAGCCCCGGACTTCCTGGTGCAGATACGCAGTATTTT.

CDR3 region: CAWSVFGGGNEQFF. The CDR3 bases are TGTGCCTGGAGTGTATTCGGGGGAGGCAATGAGCAGTTCTTC. This rearrangement joins TRBV30 to TRBJ2-1; tentatively, D is TRBD2 (6 bases). The V end lost 0 bases, the J end lost 6 bases, and 12 bases lay between the germline ends. This CDR3 contains 14 residues. The germline gives CDR1 GTSNPN, CDR2 SVGIG (reference sequence).

The chain is built from TRBV2 and TRBJ1-2, with D perhaps TRBD1 (5 bases). Germline lookup yields CDR1 SNHLY and CDR2 FYNNEI. V lost 6 bases to trimming and J lost 6 bases, with 14 bases between them. This CDR3 is built from 13 residues. The CDR3 region is CASSGVLGDGYTF. The CDR3 bases are TGTGCCAGCAGCGGGGTTTTAGGGGATGGCTACACCTTC. The full variable domain, completed using reference TRBV2 and TRBJ1-2, is EPEVTQTPSHQVTQMGQEVILRCVPISNHLYFYWYRQILGQKVEFLVSFYNNEISEKSEIFDDQFSVERPDGSNFTLKIRSTKLEDSAMYFCASSGVLGDGYTFGSGTRLTVV.

The V call is TRBV6-5, the J call TRBJ2-3, with 11 bases matching TRBD2. The ends lost 5 bases at V and 2 bases at J; junction bases unmatched: 3. There are 15 residues in the CDR3. CDR1 and CDR2 from the germline V gene are MNHEY and SVGAGI. The CDR3 DNA reads TGTGCCAGCAGTACTAGCGGGGGAGCCACAGATACGCAGTATTTT. Translation: CASSTSGGATDTQYF.